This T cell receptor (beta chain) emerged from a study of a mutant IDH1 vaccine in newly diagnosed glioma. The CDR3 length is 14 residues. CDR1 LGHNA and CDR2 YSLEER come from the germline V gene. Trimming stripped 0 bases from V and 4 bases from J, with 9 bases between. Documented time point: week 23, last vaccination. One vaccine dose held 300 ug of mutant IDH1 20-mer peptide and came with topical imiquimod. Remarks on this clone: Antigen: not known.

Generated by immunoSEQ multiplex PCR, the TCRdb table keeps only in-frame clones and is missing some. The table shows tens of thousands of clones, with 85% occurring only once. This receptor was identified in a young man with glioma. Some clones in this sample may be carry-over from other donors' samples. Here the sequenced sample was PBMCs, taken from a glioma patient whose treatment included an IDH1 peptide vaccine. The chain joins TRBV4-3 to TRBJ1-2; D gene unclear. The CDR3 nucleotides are TGCGCCAGCAGCCAAGAAGAGGCGGGCTATGGCTACACCTTC. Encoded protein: CASSQEEAGYGYTF.